These T cell receptor beta chains were read from a single sample in a study of cytomegalovirus exposure and HLA in healthy donors. Assay: immunoSEQ multiplex PCR; the TCRdb copy retains only in-frame clones and omits some. The sample has approximately 220,000 clones; approximately 82% are singletons. The sample consisted of PBMCs. The receptors were gathered from a man aged 18-30 years in good health and CMV-seronegative. Both conserved end residues are trimmed from each CDR3.

v_call	j_call	cdr3_aa
TRBV29-1	TRBJ2-2	SAGAGGVTGELF
TRBV6-1	TRBJ2-7	ASNPGQGSYEQY
TRBV9	TRBJ2-7	ASSVAGTGAYEQY
TRBV9	TRBJ2-5	ASSPQGGFETQY
TRBV7-8	TRBJ2-3	ASSHRTERLTDTQY
TRBV5-1	.	ASSLVGGREQY
TRBV4-1	TRBJ2-1	ASSHDAGTGAPLEQF
TRBV2	TRBJ2-3	ASSGLAGVQDTQY
TRBV6-5	TRBJ2-1	ASSYDRVYNEQF
TRBV27	TRBJ1-4	ASSLGQSPNEKLF
TRBV10-3	TRBJ2-3	AISESVAESADTQY
TRBV29-1	TRBJ1-2	SVAFRSGERGYT
TRBV6-4	TRBJ1-3	ASNRTGGQSGNTIY
TRBV2	TRBJ2-2	ASSATNLNEVF
TRBV2	TRBJ1-1	ASSGFRRTRGTEAF
TRBV7-2	TRBJ1-1	ASSLVGQGVEAF
TRBV10-2	TRBJ2-7	ASNRQGSEQY
TRBV7-2	TRBJ2-1	ASSLGAAAYNEQF
TRBV7-3	TRBJ2-3	ASSFRRASTDTQY
TRBV19	TRBJ2-3	ASSTIERLAGAQY
TRBV6-5	TRBJ2-1	ASSRYREGNEQF
TRBV7-9	TRBJ2-1	ASSSGQGSTYNEQF
TRBV5-8	TRBJ2-3	ASSRGQVGADTQY
TRBV19	TRBJ1-2	ASSPGDSLYGYT
TRBV30	TRBJ2-7	AWTVPGEQY
TRBV2	TRBJ2-6	ASSPFGANVLT